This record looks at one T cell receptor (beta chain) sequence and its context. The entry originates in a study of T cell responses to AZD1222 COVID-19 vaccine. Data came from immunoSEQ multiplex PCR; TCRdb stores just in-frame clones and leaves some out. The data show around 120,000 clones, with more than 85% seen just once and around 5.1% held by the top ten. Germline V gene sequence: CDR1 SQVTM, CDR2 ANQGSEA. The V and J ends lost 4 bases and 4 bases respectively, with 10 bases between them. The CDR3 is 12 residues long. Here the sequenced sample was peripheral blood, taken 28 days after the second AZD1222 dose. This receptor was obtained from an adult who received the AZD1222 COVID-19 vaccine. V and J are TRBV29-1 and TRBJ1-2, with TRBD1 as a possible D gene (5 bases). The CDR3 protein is CSVGEDSYGYTF. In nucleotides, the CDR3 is TGCAGCGTTGGAGAAGACAGCTATGGCTACACCTTC.